Listed here are 9 T cell receptor beta chains from one sample, sequenced in a study of regulatory T cells in long-lasting Graves disease. According to the study, TCR beta libraries were built with iRepertoire HTBI primers and CDR3-region Arm-PCR. MiXCR, run by TCRdb on the multiplex PCR reads, gives a single entry per CDR3 protein. The sample lists roughly 420,000 distinct CDR3 sequences, 13% to 15% occurring once. Regarding time point: newly diagnosed GD, antithyroid drugs for less than 3 months. PBMCs provided the RNA from which the TCR library was made. A further study also used this sample, focusing on T cells in Graves' hyperthyroidism and ophthalmopathy.

The sequenced sample was peripheral blood mononuclear cells (PBMCs), obtained at new diagnosis, from a patient treated with antithyroid drugs. These receptors originate from a woman between 50 and 59 years old with Graves disease.

This clonotype has a count of ten or more. This chain links TRBV28 with TRBJ2-1; TRBD2 agrees at 9 bases. The CDR3 covers 18 residues. The J segment lost 3 bases and the V segment lost 3 bases, leaving 12 bases of the junction unmatched. From germline, CDR1 is MDHEN and CDR2 SYDVKM. CDR3 nucleotide sequence: TGTGCCAGCAGTTTTCCCCCCGGAGCGGGAGGCCTCTACAATGAGCAGTTCTTC. It codes for CASSFPPGAGGLYNEQFF.

This clonotype has a handful of counts. The V gene is TRBV18, the J gene TRBJ2-5; D is possibly TRBD2 (6 bases). CDR1 and CDR2 from the germline V gene are KGHSH and LQKENI. V was clipped by 3 bases and J by 2 bases, with 13 bases between them. This CDR3 region has 15 residues. CDR3 protein: CASSPVGGGQETQYF. DNA for the CDR3: TGTGCCAGCTCACCGGTTGGGGGAGGACAAGAGACCCAGTACTTC.

This clonotype occurred many times. The gene calls are TRBV11-2 and TRBJ2-1, with TRBD2 matching 7 bases. Germline V gene sequence: CDR1 SGHAT, CDR2 FQNNGV. The length of the CDR3 is 17 residues. The V gene end was trimmed by 2 bases and the J gene end by 8 bases; junction bases not matched to a gene: 15. The CDR3 protein is CASSLLKREGWSYEQFF. CDR3 DNA: TGTGCCAGCAGCTTATTGAAGCGGGAAGGATGGTCGTATGAGCAGTTCTTC.

In this sample, this clonotype turned up many times. An end of the junction differs from the germline gene, which may be a read error. This sequence joins TRBV5-1 and TRBJ1-5; D not resolved. The CDR3 spans 14 residues. Germline CDR1 SGHRS, CDR2 YFSETQ. The CDR3 sequence: CASSLAGGNQPQHF. Written as DNA, the CDR3 is TGTGCCAGCAGCTTAGCCGGGGGCAATCAGCCCCAGCATTTT. The full variable domain, its missing parts supplied by reference TRBV5-1 and TRBJ1-5, is KAGVTQTPRYLIKTRGQQVTLSCSPISGHRSVSWYQQTPGQGLQFLFEYFSETQRNKGNFPGRFSGRQFSNSRSEMNVSTLELGDSALYLCASSLAGGNQPQHFGDGTRLSIL.

As to this clonotype: The junction departs from the called germline gene at one end, perhaps through a read error. This chain uses TRBV6-4 with TRBJ2-2; D ambiguous. The CDR3 runs to 17 residues. From germline, CDR1 is MRHNA and CDR2 SNTAGT. For the CDR3, the DNA is TGTGCCAGCAGTTACTCGCCCCCGGTTCGGAACACCGGGGAGCTGTTTTTT. As protein: CASSYSPPVRNTGELFF.

This clonotype was picked up many times. The chain is built from TRBV6-5 and TRBJ1-5; a possible D gene is TRBD1 (5 bases). CDR3 size: 14 residues. V lost 4 bases and J lost 4, with 11 bases in between. Per the germline V gene, CDR1 is MNHEY and CDR2 is SVGAGI. The CDR3, as DNA: TGTGCCAGCAGTTCGCAGGGCCCAAATCAGCCCCAGCATTTT. It translates to CASSSQGPNQPQHF.

This clonotype has a handful of counts. The rearrangement links TRBV12-3 or TRBV12-4 to TRBJ2-1; either TRBD1 or TRBD2 may fit D (5 bases each). The CDR3 runs to 14 residues. Trimming stripped 3 bases from V and 7 bases from J, with 13 bases between. The CDR3 bases are TGTGCCAGCAGTTTGGGGGTTACGTTTAATGAGCAGTTCTTC. Protein sequence: CASSLGVTFNEQFF.

This chain connects TRBV19 to TRBJ2-2; D gene unclear. This CDR3 spans 14 amino acids. Trimming left V 1 base short and J 5 bases short, with 8 bases between. CDR1 and CDR2 (germline): LNHDA, SQIVND (reference sequence). The CDR3 DNA reads as TGTGCCAGTAGTATAGGAGGACGAACCGGGGAGCTGTTTTTT. It is translated as CASSIGGRTGELFF.

The sample holds many counts of this clonotype. The J gene is TRBJ2-1, the V gene TRBV12-3 or TRBV12-4; 7 nucleotides match TRBD1. This CDR3 has 16 amino acids. V was clipped by 5 bases and J by 1 base; unmatched bases: 8. CDR3 DNA: TGTGCCAGCAGTCCACCGACAGGGATTTCCTACAATGAGCAGTTCTTC. This codes for CASSPPTGISYNEQFF.